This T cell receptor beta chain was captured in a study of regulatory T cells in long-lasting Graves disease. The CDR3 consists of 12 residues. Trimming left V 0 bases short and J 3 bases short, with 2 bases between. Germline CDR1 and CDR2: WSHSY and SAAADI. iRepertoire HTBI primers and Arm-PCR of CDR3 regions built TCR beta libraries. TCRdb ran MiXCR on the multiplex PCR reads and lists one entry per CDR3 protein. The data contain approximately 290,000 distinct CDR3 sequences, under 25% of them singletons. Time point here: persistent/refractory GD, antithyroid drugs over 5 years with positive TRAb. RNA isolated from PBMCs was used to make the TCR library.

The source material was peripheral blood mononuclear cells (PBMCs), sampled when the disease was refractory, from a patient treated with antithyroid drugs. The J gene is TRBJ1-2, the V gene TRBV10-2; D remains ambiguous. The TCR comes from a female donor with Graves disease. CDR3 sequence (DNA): TGCGCCAGCAGTGAGTCTTACTATGGCTACACCTTC. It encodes CASSESYYGYTF.